The 8 T cell receptor beta chains in this list originate from one sample, sequenced in a study of vaccination effects on CD4 cells after COVID-19. Following 10 days of culture, CD4+ T cells were isolated. The data were produced by immunoSEQ multiplex PCR, yet TCRdb's version contains in-frame clones alone and is incomplete. The sample includes about 45,000 clones, 74% of them seen just once. No cognate antigen is known for these TCRs. The source was CD4+ T cells from PBMCs cultured without peptide, collected before COVID-19 vaccination. These receptor sequences come from a human donor who had a prior SARS-CoV-2 infection.

This chain links TRBV6-6 with TRBJ2-7; TRBD1 matches at 8 bases. This CDR3 region has 16 residues. Germline V CDR1 and CDR2: MNHNY, SVGAGI (reference sequence). Trimming removed 5 bases from V and 4 bases from J; junction bases left unmatched: 13. CDR3 coding DNA: TGTGCCAGCAGTCCACTAAGACAGGGGTCAACTTACGAGCAGTACTTC. Translated: CASSPLRQGSTYEQYF.

The rearrangement joins TRBV4-3 to TRBJ1-1, with D unclear. V was pared by 0 bases and J by 6 bases, with 11 bases between. Per the germline V gene, CDR1 is LGHNA and CDR2 is YSLEER. The length of the CDR3 is 14 residues. The CDR3 nucleotides read TGCGCCAGCAGCCAAGATTATGGTCGGCCTGAAGCTTTCTTT. The encoded protein is CASSQDYGRPEAFF.

This clone was detected ten times or more. The chain employs TRBV28 and TRBJ1-3; D is unresolved. The CDR3 consists of 15 residues. Germline V gene data show CDR1 as MDHEN and CDR2 as SYDVKM. V dropped 1 base and J dropped 1 base, with 8 bases sitting between them. The CDR3 spells CASSLFGLSGNTIYF. The CDR3 DNA follows: TGTGCCAGCAGTTTATTCGGGCTATCTGGAAACACCATATATTTT. The variable domain in full, with the rest retrieved from reference TRBV28 and TRBJ1-3, is DVKVTQSSRYLVKRTGEKVFLECVQDMDHENMFWYRQDPGLGLRLIYFSYDVKMKEKGDIPEGYSVSREKKERFSLILESASTNQTSMYLCASSLFGLSGNTIYFGEGSWLTVV.

This clone was picked up a small number of times. V usage is TRBV2 and J usage is TRBJ2-1, with 9 bases matching TRBD1. Germline-derived CDR1 and CDR2 are SNHLY and FYNNEI. The CDR3 consists of 14 residues. The J segment lost 8 bases and the V segment lost 5 bases, leaving 7 bases of the junction unmatched. The CDR3 coding sequence is TGTGCCAGCAGTCAGGACAGGGGCCCCGATGAGCAGTTCTTC. Translated: CASSQDRGPDEQFF.

V and J are TRBV2 and TRBJ1-1; D gene ambiguous. Trimming took 6 bases from V and 1 from J, leaving 3 bases between them. The CDR3 runs 11 residues. Looked up from germline, CDR1 is SNHLY and CDR2 is FYNNEI. The CDR3 is CASSENTEAFF. In DNA form, the CDR3 reads TGTGCCAGCAGCGAGAACACTGAAGCTTTCTTT.

The J gene is TRBJ1-1, the V gene TRBV7-3; TRBD1 aligns across 8 bases. Germline CDR1 and CDR2: SGHTA and FQGTGA. Germline trimming cut 2 bases from V and 1 base from J; bases unmatched to any gene: 3. CDR3 size: 15 residues. The CDR3 here is CASSLSGTGNTEAFF. As DNA, the CDR3 is TGTGCCAGCAGCTTATCCGGGACAGGGAACACTGAAGCTTTCTTT.

This sequence joins TRBV9 and TRBJ2-5, with a possible D match to TRBD2 (6 bases). CDR1 SGDLS and CDR2 YYNGEE come from the germline V gene. The CDR3 contains 13 residues. V lost 4 bases to trimming and J lost 2 bases, with 9 bases between them. The CDR3 bases are TGTGCCAGCAGCTGGGCGGGACAAGAGACCCAGTACTTC. As protein: CASSWAGQETQYF.

The V gene is TRBV10-3, the J gene TRBJ2-3, with D maybe TRBD2 (6 bases). The germline gives CDR1 ENHRY, CDR2 SYGVKD. V was shortened by 8 bases and J by 1 base, with 19 bases between the two germline ends. This CDR3 has 16 residues. The CDR3 region is CAIAGTFLKGTDTQYF. Written as DNA, the CDR3 is TGTGCCATCGCGGGGACTTTCTTAAAGGGCACAGATACGCAGTATTTT.